This T cell receptor (beta chain) originates from a study of T cell repertoires in cytomegalovirus infection. Via MiXCR, TCRdb re-called the reads, giving one row per CDR3 protein. The table includes nearly 450,000 distinct CDR3 sequences, approximately 32% detected once. Germline CDR1 MGHRA, CDR2 YSYEKL. This CDR3 is built from 14 residues. V gave up 3 bases and J gave up 0 bases, with 8 bases separating them. Sequenced input: PBMCs. This receptor was obtained from a human donor in good health (CMV status not recorded). Some clones in this sample may be carry-over from other donors' samples. The chain has TRBV4-1 and TRBJ1-1, with a possible D match to TRBD1 (5 bases). CDR3 amino acids: CASSHGTMNTEAFF. The CDR3 DNA follows: TGCGCCAGCAGCCACGGGACGATGAACACTGAAGCTTTCTTT.